Below, 32 T cell receptor beta chains from the same sample are listed, as sequenced in a study of CD8+ T cells in alopecia areata. Extracted from the samples, RNA was reverse transcribed into cDNA to serve as the sequencing template. TCRdb's copy holds only in-frame clones and misses some; the assay was immunoSEQ multiplex PCR. The sample contains some 110,000 clones, 35% to 40% of which appear only once. The source material was CD4+ T cells sorted from blood. These receptors all stem from a human donor with alopecia areata.

V usage is TRBV29-1 and J usage is TRBJ2-7; a possible D gene is TRBD1 (5 bases). This CDR3 has 14 residues. Between the trimmed V and J ends, which lost 4 bases and 5 bases, there was a span of 18 bases. Germline CDR1 and CDR2: SQVTM and ANQGSEA. CDR3 in DNA: TGCAGCGTTGCTTCCAGGGTCGGTGTGAACGAGCAGTACTTC. Amino acids: CSVASRVGVNEQYF.

The chain uses TRBV2 and TRBJ2-5, with a possible D match to TRBD1 (6 bases). The CDR3 spans 12 residues. Trimming took off 5 bases at V and 4 bases at J, with 8 bases between the two ends. Germline V gene lookup returns CDR1 SNHLY and CDR2 FYNNEI. CDR3 bases: TGTGCCAGCAGTCCAGGGGCAGAGACCCAGTACTTC. Its translation: CASSPGAETQYF. Using reference TRBV2 and TRBJ2-5 for the parts outside the CDR3, the full variable domain is EPEVTQTPSHQVTQMGQEVILRCVPISNHLYFYWYRQILGQKVEFLVSFYNNEISEKSEIFDDQFSVERPDGSNFTLKIRSTKLEDSAMYFCASSPGAETQYFGPGTRLLVL.

This clone appeared a few times. The chain couples TRBV6-6 to TRBJ2-3; 9 bases are shared with TRBD2. With V trimmed by 4 bases and J by 0 bases, 2 bases remained unmatched. The length of the CDR3 is 15 residues. Germline V gene lookup returns CDR1 MNHNY and CDR2 SVGAGI (reference sequence). This CDR3 is CASSSTSGSTDTQYF. CDR3 DNA: TGTGCCAGCAGTTCCACTAGCGGGAGCACAGATACGCAGTATTTT.

This clone appeared a few times. The chain employs TRBV2 and TRBJ2-1; D is perhaps TRBD2 (5 bases). In germline, CDR1 is SNHLY, CDR2 FYNNEI. Trimming stripped 2 bases from V and 6 bases from J, with 17 bases between. The CDR3 consists of 16 residues. CDR3 protein: CASSEYHHLGGNEQFF. The DNA for the CDR3 is TGTGCCAGCAGTGAATATCACCACTTAGGAGGCAATGAGCAGTTCTTC.

The table lists this clone with a few counts. The rearrangement links TRBV9 to TRBJ1-2; no definite D call. The CDR3 consists of 13 residues. Trimming left V 2 bases short and J 4 bases short, with 9 bases between. CDR1 is SGDLS and CDR2 is YYNGEE in the germline V gene. This chain's CDR3 is CASSVGQPYGYTF. DNA of the CDR3: TGTGCCAGCAGCGTGGGTCAGCCCTATGGCTACACCTTC.

This chain joins TRBV29-1 and TRBJ2-3; D is perhaps TRBD2 (6 bases). V lost 7 bases, J lost 0 bases, and 14 bases lay in between. The CDR3 consists of 14 residues. Germline-derived CDR1 and CDR2 are SQVTM and ANQGSEA. CDR3: CSAPGDTSTDTQYF. DNA for the CDR3: TGCAGCGCTCCGGGAGATACTAGCACAGATACGCAGTATTTT.

CDR3 loop: CAWREQGNTEAFF. For the CDR3, the DNA is TGTGCCTGGAGAGAACAGGGGAACACTGAAGCTTTCTTT. This sequence joins TRBV30 and TRBJ1-1, with D possibly matching TRBD1 (6 bases). The ends were cut back, 3 bases at V and 1 base at J, with 9 bases in the middle. Germline V gene sequence: CDR1 GTSNPN, CDR2 SVGIG (reference sequence). The CDR3 contains 13 residues.

The chain couples TRBV30 to TRBJ2-7; no reliable D call. Germline V gives CDR1 GTSNPN, CDR2 SVGIG (reference sequence). V lost 2 bases, J lost 0 bases, and 8 bases lay in between. The CDR3 extends over 13 amino acids. The DNA of the CDR3 is TGTGCCTGGAGTTGGAGCTCCTCCTACGAGCAGTACTTC. As protein: CAWSWSSSYEQYF.

This clone has more than one count but fewer than ten. The chain carries TRBV29-1 and TRBJ2-7, with a weak D call TRBD2 (7 bases). The length of the CDR3 is 13 residues. The V gene's germline CDR1 is SQVTM and CDR2 ANQGSEA. The germline V and J ends were trimmed by 2 bases and 0 bases, with 8 bases remaining between them. The CDR3 loop is CSVERGGSYEQYF. The CDR3 DNA is TGCAGCGTTGAAAGGGGGGGCTCCTACGAGCAGTACTTC.

The gene calls are TRBV7-9 and TRBJ1-2; D not certain. CDR3 length equals 13 residues. CDR1 and CDR2 (germline): SEHNR, FQNEAQ (reference sequence). Trimming left V 2 bases short and J 4 bases short, with 8 bases between. CDR3 DNA sequence: TGTGCCAGCAGCTTATCGAATCTCTATGGCTACACCTTC. Protein: CASSLSNLYGYTF.

The chain carries TRBV7-3 and TRBJ2-1, with TRBD2 matching 13 bases. Trimming took 5 bases from V and 9 from J; bases not matched to a gene: 4. There are 14 residues in the CDR3. In germline, CDR1 is SGHTA, CDR2 FQGTGA. The CDR3 DNA sequence: TGTGCCAGCAGCCGACTAGCGGGAGGTAGTGAGCAGTTCTTC. It yields the protein CASSRLAGGSEQFF.

The chain uses TRBV10-3 and TRBJ1-2; a possible D gene is TRBD1 (5 bases). CDR1 is ENHRY, CDR2 SYGVKD, per germline. The CDR3 consists of 14 residues. V was clipped by 10 bases and J by 0 bases, with 15 bases between them. The chain's CDR3 is CATKETATNYGYTF. In DNA, the CDR3 is TGTGCCACTAAGGAGACAGCCACTAACTATGGCTACACCTTC.

The table lists this clone with a few counts. V and J are TRBV4-3 and TRBJ2-3; 9 bases are shared with TRBD2. CDR1 is LGHNA and CDR2 is YSLEER in the germline V gene. The CDR3 spans 16 residues. The junction had 6 bases not matched to a gene; V was cut back by 3 bases and J by 2 bases. The chain's CDR3 is CASSQLAGYTTDTQYF. In DNA form, the CDR3 reads TGCGCCAGCAGCCAGCTAGCGGGGTATACCACAGATACGCAGTATTTT.

The chain is built from TRBV4-3 and TRBJ2-3; tentatively, D is TRBD1 or TRBD2 (5 bases each). Trimming removed 0 bases at V and 1 base at J, with 17 bases between. The CDR3 consists of 18 residues. Germline values: CDR1 LGHNA, CDR2 YSLEER. The CDR3 coding sequence is TGCGCCAGCAGCCAAGATCTGGCGAGGGGAATGGGCACAGATACGCAGTATTTT. Amino acid sequence: CASSQDLARGMGTDTQYF.

This sequence joins TRBV7-3 and TRBJ2-3, with D tentatively TRBD2 (5 bases). V gave up 5 bases and J gave up 0 bases, with 18 bases separating them. This CDR3 has 17 amino acids. Germline V gives CDR1 SGHTA, CDR2 FQGTGA. The CDR3 sequence: CASSPLFRGGSTDTQYF. DNA of the CDR3: TGTGCCAGCAGCCCCCTCTTCCGAGGCGGGAGCACAGATACGCAGTATTTT.

This clone turned up a few times. The chain recombines TRBV18 with TRBJ1-2; D ambiguous. The CDR3 has 15 residues. The germline CDR1 and CDR2 sequences are KGHSH and LQKENI. V lost 2 bases to trimming and J lost 10 bases, with 20 bases between them. CDR3: CASSPDASVTRVYTF. The CDR3 bases are TGTGCCAGCTCACCAGATGCATCAGTAACAAGAGTCTACACCTTC.

This clone has a handful of counts. This rearrangement joins TRBV28 to TRBJ2-1; no clear D. In germline, CDR1 is MDHEN, CDR2 SYDVKM. Trimming took 5 bases from V and 3 from J, leaving 11 bases between them. The CDR3 is 14 residues long. CDR3 amino acids: CASSRGPLYNEQFF. CDR3 nucleotide sequence: TGTGCCAGCAGTCGTGGACCCCTCTACAATGAGCAGTTCTTC.

This clone occurred a few times. This chain joins TRBV21-1 and TRBJ2-2. TRBV21-1 is a documented pseudogene. CDR3 size: 14 residues. DNA for the CDR3: TGTGCCAGCATTGCGACCTGGGGCACCGGGGAGCTGTTTTTT. It is translated as CASIATWGTGELFF.

This clone appeared a few times. This rearrangement joins TRBV30 to TRBJ2-7; 9 bases match TRBD1. The germline CDR1 and CDR2 sequences are GTSNPN and SVGIG (reference sequence). The CDR3 loop spans 16 amino acids. V shed 0 bases, J shed 4 bases, and the junction held 10 bases outside the gene matches. CDR3 sequence: CAWSVPWTGAKYEQYF. DNA for the CDR3: TGTGCCTGGAGTGTCCCATGGACAGGGGCTAAATACGAGCAGTACTTC.

The rearrangement uses TRBV7-2 and TRBJ2-5; D not resolved. The CDR3 is 12 residues long. Germline V gives CDR1 SGHTA, CDR2 FQGNSA. Trimming cost V 8 bases and J 0 bases, with 7 bases left between them. Here the CDR3 reads CASALYQETQYF. The CDR3 DNA reads TGTGCCAGCGCTCTGTACCAAGAGACCCAGTACTTC. Full variable domain (remainder filled in from reference TRBV7-2 and TRBJ2-5): GAGVSQSPSNKVTEKGKDVELRCDPISGHTALYWYRQSLGQGLEFLIYFQGNSAPDKSGLPSDRFSAERTGGSVSTLTIQRTQQEDSAVYLCASALYQETQYFGPGTRLLVL.

The chain recombines TRBV5-1 with TRBJ1-1; D remains ambiguous. Trimming pared 4 bases from V and 1 base from J, leaving 14 bases between. The CDR3 covers 15 residues. Germline CDR1 reads SGHRS; CDR2 reads YFSETQ. The CDR3 loop is CASSQREGGNTEAFF. DNA for the CDR3: TGCGCCAGCAGCCAACGGGAAGGAGGGAACACTGAAGCTTTCTTT. The full variable domain, completed using reference TRBV5-1 and TRBJ1-1, is KAGVTQTPRYLIKTRGQQVTLSCSPISGHRSVSWYQQTPGQGLQFLFEYFSETQRNKGNFPGRFSGRQFSNSRSEMNVSTLELGDSALYLCASSQREGGNTEAFFGQGTRLTVV.

The chain carries TRBV29-1 and TRBJ2-1; a weak D match, TRBD2 (7 bases). Germline CDR1 and CDR2: SQVTM and ANQGSEA. The germline V and J ends were trimmed by 3 bases and 4 bases, with 10 bases remaining between them. This CDR3 comprises 13 residues. The chain's CDR3 is CSVDGGPYNEQFF. The CDR3 nucleotides are TGCAGCGTTGACGGGGGGCCTTACAATGAGCAGTTCTTC.

This clone has only a few counts. V usage is TRBV28 and J usage is TRBJ2-7, with a possible D match to TRBD2 (6 bases). Looked up from germline, CDR1 is MDHEN and CDR2 is SYDVKM. V was cut by 6 bases and J by 4 bases, with 28 bases left in between. The CDR3 sequence is 18 residues long. CDR3 sequence (DNA): TGTGCCAGCAGAGAACACCTGAAGCCGGGACTTCGGAAATACGAGCAGTACTTC. Translation gives CASREHLKPGLRKYEQYF.

This chain connects TRBV30 to TRBJ1-1; tentatively, D is TRBD1 (6 bases). CDR3 size: 13 residues. Trimming shortened V by 5 bases and J by 0 bases, and 10 bases separated the two germline ends. Looked up from germline, CDR1 is GTSNPN and CDR2 is SVGIG (reference sequence). Here the CDR3 reads CAWRQGMNTEAFF. The CDR3 nucleotides are TGTGCCTGGCGGCAGGGGATGAACACTGAAGCTTTCTTT.

The gene calls are TRBV28 and TRBJ2-3, with 8 bases lining up with TRBD1. Germline V lookup: CDR1 MDHEN, CDR2 SYDVKM. The trim removed 4 bases at V and 6 bases at J, leaving 9 bases unmatched. The CDR3 has 15 amino acids. DNA for the CDR3: TGTGCCAGCAGTTATCTACAGGGGGAATGGGATACGCAGTATTTT. Protein sequence: CASSYLQGEWDTQYF. The full variable domain, completed using reference TRBV28 and TRBJ2-3, is DVKVTQSSRYLVKRTGEKVFLECVQDMDHENMFWYRQDPGLGLRLIYFSYDVKMKEKGDIPEGYSVSREKKERFSLILESASTNQTSMYLCASSYLQGEWDTQYFGPGTRLTVL.

V and J are TRBV7-9 and TRBJ2-3, with a weak D call TRBD2 (5 bases). From germline, CDR1 is SEHNR and CDR2 FQNEAQ (reference sequence). V lost 8 bases to trimming and J lost 4 bases, with 13 bases between them. This CDR3 region has 13 residues. In DNA form, the CDR3 reads TGTGCCAGCGGCTACGGGAACGCAGATACGCAGTATTTT. Its protein product is CASGYGNADTQYF. The full variable domain, in which reference TRBV7-9 and TRBJ2-3 provide the parts outside the CDR3, is DTGVSQNPRHKITKRGQNVTFRCDPISEHNRLYWYRQTLGQGPEFLTYFQNEAQLEKSRLLSDRFSAERPKGSFSTLEIQRTEQGDSAMYLCASGYGNADTQYFGPGTRLTVL.

This clone was found a few times. The chain couples TRBV30 to TRBJ2-1; TRBD2 matches at 11 bases. Losses at the gene ends were 8 bases for V and 4 bases for J; bases not matched to a gene: 7. This CDR3 has 14 amino acids. Germline V gene lookup returns CDR1 GTSNPN and CDR2 SVGIG (reference sequence). The CDR3 region is CAARLAGSYNEQFF. CDR3 bases: TGTGCCGCCCGACTAGCGGGATCATACAATGAGCAGTTCTTC.

This clone has more than one count but fewer than ten. The CDR3 protein is CASSLVLDEKLFF. CDR3 DNA sequence: TGTGCCAGCAGCTTAGTTCTGGATGAAAAACTGTTTTTT. The chain uses TRBV11-1 and TRBJ1-4; D gene uncertain. Trimming removed 1 base from V and 6 bases from J, with 6 bases in between. This CDR3 region has 13 residues. Per the germline V gene, CDR1 is SGHAT and CDR2 is FQDESV (reference sequence).

The V call is TRBV30, the J call TRBJ1-5, with D tentatively TRBD1 (6 bases). This CDR3 contains 14 residues. CDR1 is GTSNPN, CDR2 SVGIG, per germline (reference sequence). Trimming stripped 4 bases from V and 1 base from J, with 11 bases between. The DNA for the CDR3 is TGTGCCTGGACCCAAGGGGGGAGCAATCAGCCCCAGCATTTT. This encodes CAWTQGGSNQPQHF.

The V gene is TRBV28, the J gene TRBJ2-3, with D tentatively TRBD1 (6 bases). The V and J ends lost 8 bases and 0 bases respectively, with 18 bases between them. CDR1 is MDHEN, CDR2 SYDVKM, per germline. This CDR3 is 16 amino acids long. CDR3 sequence reads: CASAWLGHLSTDTQYF. The CDR3, as DNA: TGTGCCAGCGCTTGGCTGGGACACCTAAGCACAGATACGCAGTATTTT. The variable domain in full, with the rest retrieved from reference TRBV28 and TRBJ2-3, is DVKVTQSSRYLVKRTGEKVFLECVQDMDHENMFWYRQDPGLGLRLIYFSYDVKMKEKGDIPEGYSVSREKKERFSLILESASTNQTSMYLCASAWLGHLSTDTQYFGPGTRLTVL.

CDR3 coding DNA: TGTGCCAGCAGTTTTGTCACCGGACGAGAGACCCAGTACTTC. Its translation: CASSFVTGRETQYF. The chain has TRBV28 and TRBJ2-5, with D unresolved. CDR3 length: 14 residues. Germline values: CDR1 MDHEN, CDR2 SYDVKM. Trimming shortened V by 3 bases and J by 4 bases, and 12 bases separated the two germline ends.

J is TRBJ2-7 and V is TRBV5-4; the match to TRBD1 covers 7 bases. Germline CDR1 SGHNT, CDR2 YYREEE (reference sequence). V shed 0 bases, J shed 8 bases, and the junction held 5 bases outside the gene matches. The CDR3 runs to 13 residues. CDR3 loop: CASSLGQGGKQYF. The CDR3 DNA is TGTGCCAGCAGCTTGGGACAGGGTGGGAAGCAGTACTTC.